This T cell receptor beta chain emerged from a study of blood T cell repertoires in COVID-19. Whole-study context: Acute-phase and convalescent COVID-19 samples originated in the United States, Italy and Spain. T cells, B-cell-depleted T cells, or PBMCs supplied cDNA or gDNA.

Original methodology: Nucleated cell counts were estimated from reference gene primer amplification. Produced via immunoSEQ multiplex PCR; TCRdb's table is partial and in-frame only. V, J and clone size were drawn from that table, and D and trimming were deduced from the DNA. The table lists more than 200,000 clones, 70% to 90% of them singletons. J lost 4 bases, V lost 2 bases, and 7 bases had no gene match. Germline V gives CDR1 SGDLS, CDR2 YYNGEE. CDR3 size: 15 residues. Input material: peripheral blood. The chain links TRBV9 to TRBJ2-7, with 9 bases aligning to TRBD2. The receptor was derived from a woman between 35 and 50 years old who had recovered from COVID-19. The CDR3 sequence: CASSVSSGIGYEQYF. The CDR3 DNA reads TGTGCCAGCAGCGTCTCTAGCGGGATAGGGTACGAGCAGTACTTC.